This is a list of T cell receptor beta chains from one sample in a study of CD8 T cells in ankylosing spondylitis. TCRdb used MiXCR to reprocess the 5' RACE reads, holding one entry per CDR3 protein. Counted here are 150,000 or so distinct CDR3 sequences, around a tenth occurring once; the ten biggest clones make up over 12%. Source material: blood, either unsorted or a sorted T cell fraction (not recorded which). The receptors derive from a female donor with ankylosing spondylitis or in good health (not recorded which). The conserved cysteine and the conserved F or W are not part of the CDR3 here. Only some rows state a clone size, as once, few, many or a class for expanded clones.

TRBV6-2/TRBV6-3	11	few	ASSWTSTHEQF
TRBV25-1	9	few	ASNVGNTIY
TRBV27	13	few	ASSLGGRGFDEQF
TRBV10-3	10	many	AISESTVEAF
TRBV20-1	13	few	SALISGSVTGELF
TRBV10-3	13	few	AISGAGAWNTEAF
TRBV20-1	11	few	SAGRGLGNEQF
TRBV7-9	10	-	ASSMDGQPQH
TRBV6-1	16	few	ASNPTGWDFYSYNEQF
TRBV6-1	14	-	ASSKWGDPIETEAF
TRBV27	12	-	ASSLGFASHEQY
TRBV20-1	13	few	SAKGEGGRKDTQY
TRBV29-1	12	few	SVETSGSSYEQY
TRBV12-3/TRBV12-4	8	many	ASGGQPQH
TRBV4-1	14	few	ASSQDPGLTHNEQF
TRBV15	14	-	ATSELGETWGYGYT
TRBV5-6	10	few	ASSLGDRGQF
TRBV12-3/TRBV12-4	11	-	ASSLGQDKGLF
TRBV27	12	-	ASRPGVGAYEQY
TRBV27	14	-	ASSGASGSGGSEQF
TRBV7-6	12	few	ASSGTPPPETQY
TRBV4-3	12	many	ASSLGTHYNEQF
TRBV5-4	13	-	ASSLGTASSYEQY
TRBV18	15	few	ASSRTSAPGSLGEQY
TRBV10-2	13	-	ANTFERVLYNEQF
TRBV19	12	-	ASTPGTGRNEQF
TRBV6-2/TRBV6-3	13	-	ASSYFRGQSYEQY